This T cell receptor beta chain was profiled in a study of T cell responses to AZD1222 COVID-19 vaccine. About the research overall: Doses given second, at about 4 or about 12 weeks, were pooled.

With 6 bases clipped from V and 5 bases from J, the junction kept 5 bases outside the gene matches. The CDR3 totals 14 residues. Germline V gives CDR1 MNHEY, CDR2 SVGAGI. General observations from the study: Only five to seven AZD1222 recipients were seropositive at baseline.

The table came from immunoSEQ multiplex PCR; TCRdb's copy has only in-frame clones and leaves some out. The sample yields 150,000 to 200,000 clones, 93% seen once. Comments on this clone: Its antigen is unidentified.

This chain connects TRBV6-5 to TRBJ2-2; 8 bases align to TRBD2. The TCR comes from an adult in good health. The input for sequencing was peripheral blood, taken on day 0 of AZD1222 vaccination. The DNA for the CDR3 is TGTGCCAGCAGGCGGGGGGCAAGGACCGGGGAGCTGTTTTTT. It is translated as CASRRGARTGELFF.